A single sample gave rise to the 4 T cell receptor beta chains below, sequenced in a study of T cell repertoires in cytomegalovirus infection. Via MiXCR, TCRdb re-called the reads, giving one row per CDR3 protein. Of around 530,000 distinct CDR3 sequences listed, 26% are singletons. Sequencing used PBMCs. All receptors come from a human donor in good health (CMV status not recorded). Some clones in this sample may be carry-over from other donors' samples.

Many counts were recorded for this clonotype. The chain has TRBV7-2 and TRBJ1-5; perhaps TRBD1 as D (6 bases). This CDR3 comprises 15 residues. With 6 bases removed from V and 4 bases from J, the gap between germline ends came to 16 bases. Germline CDR1 SGHTA, CDR2 FQGNSA. CDR3 residues: CASRQGRDMNQPQHF. CDR3 in DNA: TGTGCCAGCAGGCAAGGCCGGGACATGAATCAGCCCCAGCATTTT.

J is TRBJ1-1 and V is TRBV23-1; 8 positions agree with TRBD1. TRBV23-1 falls under the ORF class, with uncertain function. Trimming at V came to 2 bases and at J to 3 bases, leaving 8 bases not matched to a gene. The CDR3 has 16 residues. The CDR3: CASSQTDREGYTEAFF. Written as DNA, the CDR3 is TGCGCCAGCAGTCAAACGGACAGGGAGGGCTACACTGAAGCTTTCTTT.

This clonotype was counted only a few times. The rearrangement joins TRBV19 to TRBJ1-2, with D tentatively TRBD1 (5 bases). With 9 bases removed from V and 0 bases from J, the gap between germline ends came to 17 bases. The CDR3 extends over 15 amino acids. Germline CDR1 and CDR2: LNHDA and SQIVND (reference sequence). CDR3 protein: CASRTGPGTNYGYTF. The CDR3 bases are TGTGCCAGCCGAACGGGGCCAGGGACTAACTATGGCTACACCTTC.

This clonotype occurred many times. This chain connects TRBV7-6 to TRBJ2-1; 13 positions agree with TRBD2. The CDR3 is made up of 20 amino acids. Germline CDR1 and CDR2: SGHVS and FNYEAQ. The J segment lost 4 bases and the V segment lost 2 bases, leaving 14 bases of the junction unmatched. This CDR3 is CASSLLARGQTSGRYNEQFF. The CDR3 nucleotides are TGTGCCAGCAGCTTACTCGCCAGGGGGCAGACTAGCGGGAGGTACAATGAGCAGTTCTTC.